This record concerns one T cell receptor (beta chain) sequence. The germline V gene encodes CDR1 MNHNS and CDR2 SASEGT. The CDR3 totals 14 residues. V lost 3 bases and J lost 3, with 12 bases in between. Only in-frame clones appear in the TCRdb table, and some are missing; sequencing was by immunoSEQ multiplex PCR. The sample lists around 68,000 clones, 91% occurring once. The data belong to a study of OX40 agonist ivuxolimab in advanced cancers. This rearrangement joins TRBV6-1 to TRBJ2-7; tentatively, D is TRBD1 (6 bases). The TCR was taken from an adult with an advanced solid tumor such as melanoma, head and neck, liver or kidney cancer. Sequenced here: CD4+ or CD8+ T cells sorted from blood, sampled in a trial of the OX40 agonist ivuxolimab. Here the CDR3 reads CASSEAAGDYEQYF. The CDR3 region has the DNA TGTGCCAGCAGTGAGGCAGCAGGGGACTACGAGCAGTACTTC.